This T cell receptor beta chain was observed in a study of T cell responses to AZD1222 COVID-19 vaccine (dated by TCRdb to about 2021). Study-wide context: Because spike-specific TCR depth and breadth did not differ between the two schedules, AZD1222 recipients who got a second dose at roughly 4 weeks were pooled with those who got a second dose at roughly 12 weeks. A total of more than 230 trial participants underwent TCR sequencing, of whom roughly 210 received two doses of AZD1222 and some 26 received two doses of the MenACWY control vaccine. Trial participants were enrolled by age into subgroups of 18-55, 56-69 and 70-plus years, and around 150, 28 and 57 TCR-sequenced participants, respectively, were included in these subgroups. Summary of the overall study and its limitations: Nearly half of unique spike-specific TCRs reportedly recognized epitopes outside regions mutated in the B.1.351 and B.1.1.7 variants. Most participants were white British and females outnumbered males, and the authors suggested that clonal diversity may have been underestimated. In the small 56-69-year group, the increase in depth fell short of significance, most likely because of low power. Conclusions about previously exposed vaccinees were limited because only a handful of AZD1222 recipients were SARS-CoV-2 seropositive at baseline. No day 14 peak-response samples were available, so repertoires were characterized only after the peak T cell response. Spike-specific TCR breadth and depth rose significantly after two AZD1222 doses compared with day 0 and with MenACWY recipients. Vaccine-associated CD4 TCRs spanned the whole spike protein, with dominant responses in regions 160-218 and 743-854.

The sample's time point, from its label and the paper: baseline before first vaccination. The vaccinee samples were drawn from two UK trials, COV001 and COV002, one of which was a single-blind randomized controlled phase 2/3 trial testing AZD1222 (ChAdOx1 nCoV-19) in healthy adults. Trial participant PBMC samples were collected at day 0 and day 28 after the second dose for TCRbeta chain sequencing. CDR1 and CDR2, per the germline V gene (reference sequence), are MNHEY and SMNVEV. From V the trimming removes 6 bases and from J it removes 5 bases, while the gene matches leave 6 bases of the junction unaccounted for. The CDR3 has 13 amino acids, counting the end cysteine and phenylalanine. Of all the DNA, just the CDR3 is kept, 39 bases in frame from base 1. Remarks on this clone: Its antigen specificity is not known. No quality values exist for individual bases; no much larger clone is one base distant.

The CDR3 regions of human TCRbeta chains were analyzed by immunosequencing. Processing in the source paper ran as follows. TCRs in the repertoires were matched against a reference library of SARS-CoV-2-specific TCRs that had been generated with the MIRA antigen-specificity platform. Breadth was defined as the fraction of unique TCRs that were SARS-CoV-2-associated. Depth was defined as the fraction of total T cells that were SARS-CoV-2-associated. Using the MIRA data, each spike-specific TCR was mapped to the spike region that the TCR reacts to and placed in a CD4 or CD8 class. Log10-transformed breadth and depth values were compared by one-way ANOVA with Sidak's multiple comparisons tests. TCRdb provides this immuneACCESS table in a form limited to in-frame rearrangements. Some clones are lacking; in checked studies, under half of them reflect an unresolved V gene, and why the rest are absent is not known. V and J calls and clone size are copied from that table; D and trimming were computed from the DNA. The sample records 87,000 or so clones, 85% to 90% of which are singletons. Of the sample, 3.7% is held by the ten largest clones.

The sample consisted of peripheral blood, taken on day 0 of AZD1222 vaccination. The rearrangement combines TRBV27 with TRBJ1-1; 7 central nucleotides agree with TRBD1. The clonotype comes from an adult in good health. The CDR3 reads CASSQGGRTEAFF. The DNA is as follows: TGTGCCAGCAGCCAAGGGGGCCGGACTGAAGCTTTCTTT.